These T cell receptor beta chains were read from a single sample in a study of T cell repertoires in cytomegalovirus infection. Their target antigens are unknown. TCRdb re-analysed the reads in MiXCR, keeping a single row per CDR3 protein. The sample shows 60,000 to 85,000 distinct CDR3 sequences, 20% to 25% of them seen only once. The sequenced sample was PBMCs, sequenced either directly or after in vitro stimulation (not recorded which). These TCRs come from a human donor in good health (CMV status not recorded). Some clones in this sample may be carry-over from other donors' samples. CDR3s include the opening cysteine and the closing phenylalanine or tryptophan. The D gene is left open where the match is weak. The listing skips clone size in some rows; elsewhere it reads once, few, many or a size class.

D gene	V gene	J gene	clone size	CDR3 DNA	CDR3 protein
TRBD1	TRBV28	TRBJ2-7	NA	TGTGCCAGCAGTTCGGGACAGGTTTCCTACGAGCAGTACTTC	CASSSGQVSYEQYF
NA	TRBV7-9	TRBJ1-4	many	TGTGCCAGCAGCTTCGGAGAGCCTAATGAAAAACTGTTTTTT	CASSFGEPNEKLFF
TRBD1	TRBV7-7	TRBJ2-5	NA	TGTGCCAGCAGCCCTGACAGGGGGACGGAGACCCAGTACTTC	CASSPDRGTETQYF
NA	TRBV4-3	TRBJ2-5	once	TGCGCCAGCAGCCGAGAAGAGGGAGAGACCCAGTACTTC	CASSREEGETQYF
NA	TRBV7-2	TRBJ1-5	NA	TGTGCCAGCGGTCTCGCCCAAGGCGGTCAGCCCCAGCATTTT	CASGLAQGGQPQHF
TRBD2	TRBV20-1	TRBJ2-5	NA	TGCAGTGCTAGAGTTGCGGGAGGGCCGGGTGAGACCCAGTACTTC	CSARVAGGPGETQYF
TRBD1	TRBV7-2	TRBJ2-5	few	TGTGCCAGCAGCCCTAACCGACAGGGTGCTCAAGAGACCCAGTACTTC	CASSPNRQGAQETQYF
NA	TRBV7-2	TRBJ1-1	NA	TGTGCCAGCAGCTTAGAAAGAGTGAACACTGAAGCTTTCTTT	CASSLERVNTEAFF
NA	TRBV6-2/TRBV6-3	TRBJ1-5	NA	TGTGCCAGCACCTGGGGCCAGGCAAGGGGCAATCAGCCCCAGCATTTT	CASTWGQARGNQPQHF
NA	TRBV15	TRBJ1-2	NA	TGTGCCACCGAGGGGGGTAGCGGCTATGGCTACACCTTC	CATEGGSGYGYTF
TRBD2	TRBV29-1	TRBJ2-1	many	TGCAGCGTCGTCGGGACTAGCGGGAGGGCGTATGAGCAGTTCTTC	CSVVGTSGRAYEQFF
NA	TRBV20-1	TRBJ2-6	NA	TGCAGTGCTCAATCGCCTCCCGTGGTTGGGGCCAACGTCCTGACTTTC	CSAQSPPVVGANVLTF
TRBD1	TRBV10-3	TRBJ2-1	few	TGTGCCATCAGTGAGAATGCCGGGACAGGGGGGAACAATGAGCAGTTCTTC	CAISENAGTGGNNEQFF
NA	TRBV7-2	TRBJ2-1	few	TGTGCCAGCAGCTTAGGCGGGGTCTCTTACAATGAGCAGTTCTTC	CASSLGGVSYNEQFF
TRBD2	TRBV11-3	TRBJ2-1	NA	TGTGCCAGCAGCCCCGGACTAGCGGGATCGGATGAGCAGTTCTTC	CASSPGLAGSDEQFF
NA	TRBV7-2	TRBJ1-5	many	TGTGCCAGCAGCTTAGATTTGGGGGATCAACCCCAGCATTTT	CASSLDLGDQPQHF
NA	TRBV7-2	TRBJ2-7	few	TGTGCCAGCAGCTTAGCGGGAGAGGGGTTTTGGCCCTACGAGCAGTACTTC	CASSLAGEGFWPYEQYF